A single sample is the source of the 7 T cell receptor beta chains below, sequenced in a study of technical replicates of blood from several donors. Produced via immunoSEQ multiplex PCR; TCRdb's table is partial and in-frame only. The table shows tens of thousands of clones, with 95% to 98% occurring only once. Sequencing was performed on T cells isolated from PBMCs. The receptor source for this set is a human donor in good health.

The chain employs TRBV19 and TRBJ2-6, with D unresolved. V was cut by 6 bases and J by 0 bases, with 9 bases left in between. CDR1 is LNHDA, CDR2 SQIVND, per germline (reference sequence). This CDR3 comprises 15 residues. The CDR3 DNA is TGTGCCAGTAGGGTGGCGGTCTCTGGGGCCAACGTCCTGACTTTC. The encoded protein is CASRVAVSGANVLTF.

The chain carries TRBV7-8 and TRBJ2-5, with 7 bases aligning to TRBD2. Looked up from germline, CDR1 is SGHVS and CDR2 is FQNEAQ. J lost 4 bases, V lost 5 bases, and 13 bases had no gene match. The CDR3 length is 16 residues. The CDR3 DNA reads TGTGCCAGCAGCCCCCTGGCTGCGGGAGTTTTAGAGACCCAGTACTTC. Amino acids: CASSPLAAGVLETQYF.

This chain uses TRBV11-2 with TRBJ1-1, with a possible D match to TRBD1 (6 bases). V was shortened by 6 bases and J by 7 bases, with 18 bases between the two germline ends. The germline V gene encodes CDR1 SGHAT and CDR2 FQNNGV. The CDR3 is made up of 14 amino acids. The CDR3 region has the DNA TGTGCCAGCAGGAGGGAGGGGGGGTCCCTTGAAGCTTTCTTT. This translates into CASRREGGSLEAFF.

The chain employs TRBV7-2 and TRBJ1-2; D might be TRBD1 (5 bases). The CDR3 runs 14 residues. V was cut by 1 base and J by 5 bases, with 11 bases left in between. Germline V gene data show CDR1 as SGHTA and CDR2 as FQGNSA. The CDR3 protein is CASSLVRTTYGYTF. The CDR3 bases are TGTGCCAGCAGCTTAGTGCGGACAACTTATGGCTACACCTTC.

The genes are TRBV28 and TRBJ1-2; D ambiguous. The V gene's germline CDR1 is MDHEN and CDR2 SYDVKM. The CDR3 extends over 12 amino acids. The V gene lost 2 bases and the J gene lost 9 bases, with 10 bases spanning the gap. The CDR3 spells CASSLGGSSYTF. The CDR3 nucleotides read TGTGCCAGCAGTTTAGGCGGTTCGAGCTACACCTTC.

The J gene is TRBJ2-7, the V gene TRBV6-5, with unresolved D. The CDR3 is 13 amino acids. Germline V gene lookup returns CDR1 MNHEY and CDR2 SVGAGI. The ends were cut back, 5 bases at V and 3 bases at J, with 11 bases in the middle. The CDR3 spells CASSRASVYEQYF. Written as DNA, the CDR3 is TGTGCCAGCAGTAGAGCGAGTGTCTACGAGCAGTACTTC.

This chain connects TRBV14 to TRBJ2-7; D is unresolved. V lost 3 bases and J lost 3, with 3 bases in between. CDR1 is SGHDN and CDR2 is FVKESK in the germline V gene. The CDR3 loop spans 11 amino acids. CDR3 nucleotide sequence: TGTGCCAGCAGCCACAACTACGAGCAGTACTTC. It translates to CASSHNYEQYF.